These 6 T cell receptor beta chains share one sample of origin, sequenced in a study of cytomegalovirus exposure and HLA in healthy donors. The PCR made use of 60 Vbeta and 13 Jbeta primers. Here immunoSEQ multiplex PCR was the method, and the copy in TCRdb shows in-frame clones only, minus some. Of about 65,000 clones listed, 55% to 65% were seen once; the top ten hold around 2.7%. Sequencing was done on a sample of PBMCs. These TCRs come from a man aged 25-45 years in good health and CMV-seronegative.

This chain connects TRBV4-1 to TRBJ1-2; D gene unclear. V was shortened by 2 bases and J by 7 bases, with 14 bases between the two germline ends. The germline gives CDR1 MGHRA, CDR2 YSYEKL. The CDR3 is made up of 14 amino acids. CDR3 nucleotides: TGCGCCAGCAGCCAAAATGCGGTGGCGGGTGGCTACACCTTC. Its translation: CASSQNAVAGGYTF.

This clone is a singleton in its sample. The CDR3 is CASSLWDRNLYEQYF. In DNA form, the CDR3 reads TGTGCCAGCAGCTTGTGGGACAGAAATCTTTACGAGCAGTACTTC. This chain uses TRBV5-6 with TRBJ2-7, with 7 bases lining up with TRBD1. The CDR3 contains 15 residues. Trimming took 1 base from V and 4 from J; bases not matched to a gene: 8. Germline CDR1 reads SGHDT; CDR2 reads YYEEEE.

This clone came up once. The V call is TRBV7-6, the J call TRBJ2-3; possible D gene TRBD2, 5 bases. CDR3 length: 16 amino acids. Per germline, CDR1 SGHVS and CDR2 FNYEAQ. V lost 1 base and J 1 base, leaving 12 bases between the germline ends. The CDR3 loop reads CASSLEGAARTDTQYF. The CDR3 nucleotides read TGTGCCAGCAGCTTAGAGGGAGCGGCCCGCACAGATACGCAGTATTTT. Full variable domain (missing parts from reference TRBV7-6 and TRBJ2-3): GAGVSQSPRYKVTKRGQDVALRCDPISGHVSLYWYRQALGQGPEFLTYFNYEAQQDKSGLPNDRFSAERPEGSISTLTIQRTEQRDSAMYRCASSLEGAARTDTQYFGPGTRLTVL.

In its sample, this clone was seen a few times. V usage is TRBV5-5 and J usage is TRBJ1-1; no firm D call. Germline assignment: CDR1 SGHKS and CDR2 YYEKEE (reference sequence). The V end lost 0 bases, the J end lost 2 bases, and 8 bases lay between the germline ends. The CDR3 consists of 14 residues. In DNA form, the CDR3 reads TGTGCCAGCAGCTTGGGACTCACTAACACTGAAGCTTTCTTT. Protein sequence: CASSLGLTNTEAFF.

This clone has a single count. The rearrangement uses TRBV5-8 and TRBJ1-5; 7 bases match TRBD1. The CDR3 is 16 amino acids. V gave up 3 bases and J gave up 6 bases; unmatched junction bases: 12. The V gene's germline CDR1 is SGHTS and CDR2 YDEGEE. The CDR3 loop is CASSSYRGIVIQPQHF. The CDR3 bases are TGTGCCAGCAGCTCCTACAGGGGCATAGTGATTCAGCCCCAGCATTTT.

The chain has TRBV7-9 and TRBJ1-1; D perhaps matches TRBD1 (6 bases). The CDR3 runs 13 residues. Germline V gene lookup returns CDR1 SEHNR and CDR2 FQNEAQ (reference sequence). V lost 5 bases, J lost 3 bases, and 10 bases lay in between. The CDR3 is CASSVGQDTEAFF. The CDR3 DNA is TGTGCCAGCAGCGTGGGACAAGACACTGAAGCTTTCTTT.